This T cell receptor beta chain was sequenced in a study of T cells in Graves' hyperthyroidism and ophthalmopathy. For the study at large: The authors collected peripheral blood at initial diagnosis, before any treatment.

Patients aged 18 to 65 had newly diagnosed hyperthyroidism of under 2 months' duration. Patients showing uncontrolled infection, other autoimmune disease, pregnancy or lactation were ineligible. The authors obtained PBMCs from roughly 10 ml of fresh peripheral blood. RNA transcripts provided the source from which TCR beta CDR3 regions were amplified. The study used the HTBI primer set for a first-round RT-PCR of the TCR CDR3. TCRdb passed the multiplex PCR reads through MiXCR, listing each CDR3 protein once. The table records about 360,000 distinct CDR3 sequences, less than 15% of them present only once. This clonotype was detected many times. Losses at the gene ends were 1 base for V and 8 bases for J; bases not matched to a gene: 8. Germline lookup yields CDR1 SGHTA and CDR2 FQGNSA. This CDR3 has 15 amino acids.

The TCR comes from a woman aged 18-29 years with Graves' hyperthyroidism. The sequenced material came from blood. This chain connects TRBV7-2 to TRBJ2-3, with 8 bases lining up with TRBD1. The CDR3 bases are TGTGCCAGCAGCTTAGATGACAGGGGCTTTGGTACGCAGTATTTT. Its protein product is CASSLDDRGFGTQYF.